The clone carrying this T cell receptor (beta chain) was counted a single time. This sample is part of a study of blood T cell repertoires in COVID-19. Turning to the study itself: Researchers got acute and convalescent COVID-19 samples from the United States, Italy and Spain. Sources were T cells, B-cell-depleted T cells, or PBMCs; the material itself was cDNA or gDNA.

The germline V gene encodes CDR1 SGHVS and CDR2 FQNEAQ. Trimming cost V 5 bases and J 2 bases, with 25 bases left between them. The CDR3 length is 18 residues. Source study methods: Scientists estimated how many nucleated cells there were by amplifying reference gene primers. Sequenced by immunoSEQ multiplex PCR; TCRdb stores in-frame clones only, minus some. V and J calls and clone size come straight from that table; D and trimming were deduced from the DNA. The sample holds about 15,000 clones, around 85% seen once. The V gene is TRBV7-8, the J gene TRBJ2-7; weak D call: TRBD1 (6 bases). The receptor was derived from a man in his sixties or seventies in a cohort sampled during active COVID-19. Material for sequencing was peripheral blood. CDR3 loop: CASSRGTTQGWNPYEQYF. In DNA form, the CDR3 reads TGTGCCAGCAGCCGAGGAACTACCCAGGGGTGGAATCCCTACGAGCAGTACTTC.